The rows below give T cell receptor beta chains drawn from one sample of a study of cytomegalovirus exposure and HLA in healthy donors. Assay: immunoSEQ multiplex PCR; the TCRdb copy retains only in-frame clones and omits some. The table has about 150,000 clones, more than 70% seen once. Sequenced input: PBMCs. These receptors all stem from a male donor in good health and CMV-seronegative. The CDR3 runs from the conserved cysteine through the conserved F or W. A D gene is named only where the DNA matches it firmly. The size field is filled for only some rows; it gives once, few, many or a size class.

CDR3aa: CASSLYPLRGQDEQYF; CDR3nt: TGTGCCAGCAGTTTATATCCCTTGAGGGGGCAGGACGAGCAGTACTTC; d_gene: TRBD1; abundance: -; len: 16; v_gene: TRBV27; j_gene: TRBJ2-7
CDR3aa: CASRKGDRWNTEAFF; CDR3nt: TGTGCCAGTCGGAAGGGAGACAGGTGGAACACTGAAGCTTTCTTT; d_gene: -; abundance: -; len: 15; v_gene: TRBV6-5; j_gene: TRBJ1-1
CDR3aa: CASSSRGSNEQFF; CDR3nt: TGTGCCAGCAGCTCCAGGGGTAGCAATGAGCAGTTCTTC; d_gene: -; abundance: once; len: 13; v_gene: TRBV7-9; j_gene: TRBJ2-1
CDR3aa: CASSQVGTDTQYF; CDR3nt: TGTGCCAGCAGCCAAGTAGGCACAGATACGCAGTATTTT; d_gene: -; abundance: -; len: 13; v_gene: TRBV7-9; j_gene: TRBJ2-3
CDR3aa: CASSLAVTSFPSSGANVLTF; CDR3nt: TGCGCCAGCAGCTTGGCAGTGACTAGCTTTCCCTCCTCTGGGGCCAACGTCCTGACTTTC; d_gene: TRBD2; abundance: -; len: 20; v_gene: TRBV5-1; j_gene: TRBJ2-6
CDR3aa: CASSYFGGTGANVLTF; CDR3nt: TGTGCCAGCAGTTACTTCGGGGGGACAGGGGCCAACGTCCTGACTTTC; d_gene: -; abundance: -; len: 16; v_gene: TRBV6-5; j_gene: TRBJ2-6
CDR3aa: CASSSGLAGGRGKNIQYF; CDR3nt: TGTGCCAGCAGCTCCGGACTAGCGGGAGGCCGTGGGAAAAACATTCAGTACTTC; d_gene: TRBD2; abundance: -; len: 18; v_gene: TRBV11-2; j_gene: TRBJ2-4
CDR3aa: CSAGGRDREGYTF; CDR3nt: TGCAGCGCCGGAGGCCGGGACAGGGAAGGCTACACCTTC; d_gene: TRBD1; abundance: -; len: 13; v_gene: TRBV29-1; j_gene: TRBJ1-2
CDR3aa: CASSLGVSNTIYF; CDR3nt: TGTGCCAGCAGCTTAGGAGTGTCTAACACCATATATTTT; d_gene: -; abundance: -; len: 13; v_gene: TRBV11-2; j_gene: TRBJ1-3
CDR3aa: CASSWERPGTGKETQYF; CDR3nt: TGCGCCAGCAGCTGGGAGCGGCCCGGGACAGGGAAAGAGACCCAGTACTTC; d_gene: TRBD1; abundance: few; len: 17; v_gene: TRBV5-1; j_gene: TRBJ2-5
CDR3aa: CASSPGGSLNTEAFF; CDR3nt: TGTGCCAGCTCACCAGGGGGCTCTCTGAACACTGAAGCTTTCTTT; d_gene: -; abundance: few; len: 15; v_gene: TRBV18; j_gene: TRBJ1-1
CDR3aa: CSVVRTSNEQYF; CDR3nt: TGCAGCGTTGTTAGGACTTCAAACGAGCAGTACTTC; d_gene: -; abundance: -; len: 12; v_gene: TRBV29-1; j_gene: TRBJ2-7
CDR3aa: CASSPRQGMNTEAFF; CDR3nt: TGTGCCAGCAGCCCCCGACAGGGAATGAACACTGAAGCTTTCTTT; d_gene: TRBD1; abundance: few; len: 15; v_gene: TRBV9; j_gene: TRBJ1-1
CDR3aa: CASSPYMGREKLFF; CDR3nt: TGTGCCAGCAGTCCCTATATGGGGAGGGAAAAACTGTTTTTT; d_gene: -; abundance: few; len: 14; v_gene: TRBV28; j_gene: TRBJ1-4
CDR3aa: CASSLGLTGPDTEAFF; CDR3nt: TGTGCCAGCAGCTTAGGGTTGACAGGCCCTGACACTGAAGCTTTCTTT; d_gene: -; abundance: few; len: 16; v_gene: TRBV7-9; j_gene: TRBJ1-1
CDR3aa: CASSLQFSSGNTIYF; CDR3nt: TGTGCCAGCAGCTTACAGTTTTCCTCTGGAAACACCATATATTTT; d_gene: -; abundance: few; len: 15; v_gene: TRBV7-2; j_gene: TRBJ1-3
CDR3aa: CASSVRRSPNYGYTF; CDR3nt: TGTGCCAGCAGCGTCCGGAGGTCGCCTAACTATGGCTACACCTTC; d_gene: -; abundance: once; len: 15; v_gene: TRBV16; j_gene: TRBJ1-2
CDR3aa: CAISESVDRGRGELFF; CDR3nt: TGTGCCATCAGTGAGTCGGTGGACAGGGGACGAGGGGAGCTGTTTTTT; d_gene: TRBD1; abundance: -; len: 16; v_gene: TRBV10-3; j_gene: TRBJ2-2
CDR3aa: CAGLRQGLSETQYF; CDR3nt: TGTGCCGGGCTCAGACAGGGGTTGTCCGAGACCCAGTACTTC; d_gene: TRBD1; abundance: -; len: 14; v_gene: TRBV2; j_gene: TRBJ2-5
CDR3aa: CSVTRQNEQFF; CDR3nt: TGCAGCGTTACTCGACAGAATGAGCAGTTCTTC; d_gene: -; abundance: -; len: 11; v_gene: TRBV29-1; j_gene: TRBJ2-1
CDR3aa: CASSRPGTGAGELFF; CDR3nt: TGTGCCAGCAGCCGTCCCGGGACAGGGGCCGGGGAGCTGTTTTTT; d_gene: TRBD1; abundance: -; len: 15; v_gene: TRBV7-9; j_gene: TRBJ2-2
CDR3aa: CASSLGLALGDEQFF; CDR3nt: TGTGCCAGCAGCTTGGGACTAGCGTTGGGCGATGAGCAGTTCTTC; d_gene: TRBD2; abundance: few; len: 15; v_gene: TRBV7-3; j_gene: TRBJ2-1
CDR3aa: CASSPGSRTEAFF; CDR3nt: TGTGCCAGCAGCCCCGGCAGCAGGACTGAAGCTTTCTTT; d_gene: -; abundance: -; len: 13; v_gene: TRBV5-5; j_gene: TRBJ1-1
CDR3aa: CASSETLSYNEQFF; CDR3nt: TGTGCCAGCAGCGAGACTCTATCCTACAATGAGCAGTTCTTC; d_gene: -; abundance: -; len: 14; v_gene: TRBV27; j_gene: TRBJ2-1
CDR3aa: CASSILGPGLGGYQPQHF; CDR3nt: TGTGCCAGTAGTATCCTGGGTCCGGGATTGGGTGGGTATCAGCCCCAGCATTTT; d_gene: -; abundance: few; len: 18; v_gene: TRBV19; j_gene: TRBJ1-5
CDR3aa: CASSRLEGQAGETQYF; CDR3nt: TGCGCCAGCAGCCGTCTCGAGGGACAGGCAGGGGAGACCCAGTACTTC; d_gene: TRBD1; abundance: -; len: 16; v_gene: TRBV4-1; j_gene: TRBJ2-5
CDR3aa: CASRSAGSYNSPLHF; CDR3nt: TGTGCCAGCAGGTCCGCCGGCTCCTATAATTCACCCCTCCACTTT; d_gene: -; abundance: -; len: 15; v_gene: TRBV6-5; j_gene: TRBJ1-6